This record concerns one T cell receptor beta chain sequence. The sample originates from a study of T cell changes during pregnancy in multiple sclerosis. Trimming cost V 0 bases and J 5 bases; bases outside gene matches: 8. The CDR3 sequence is 16 residues long. Germline V lookup: CDR1 SGHRS, CDR2 YFSETQ. Some clones are missing from TCRdb's copy, which holds only in-frame ones; the method was immunoSEQ multiplex PCR. The sample carries about 43,000 clones, around nine tenths recorded once. This sequence was found in a female donor in good health, enrolled as a control in a pregnancy study. The sample was peripheral blood, taken in the first trimester of pregnancy. The chain is built from TRBV5-1 and TRBJ2-5; 9 bases agree with TRBD2. In nucleotides, the CDR3 is TGCGCCAGCAGCTTGGCCGGGGCGGGGGGGCCGGAGACCCAGTACTTC. Translation: CASSLAGAGGPETQYF.